Listed here is a single TCR beta chain. In the authors' workflow: From reference gene primer amplification, estimates of nucleated cell counts were derived. Assay: immunoSEQ multiplex PCR; the TCRdb copy retains only in-frame clones and omits some. V and J calls and clone size follow that table, whereas D and trimming were derived from the DNA. The table lists about 210,000 clones, more than 85% of them singletons, with 3% in the top ten. Germline V gene data show CDR1 as MDHEN and CDR2 as SYDVKM. Losses at the gene ends were 4 bases for V and 4 bases for J; bases not matched to a gene: 8. There are 15 residues in the CDR3. This entry is derived from a study of blood T cell repertoires in COVID-19. As for the study in general: Samples came from the United States, Italy and Spain, spanning acute and convalescent COVID-19. T cells, B-cell-depleted T cells, or PBMCs supplied cDNA or gDNA.

The TCR sequence derives from a man aged 55-75 years with acute or convalescent COVID-19. V usage is TRBV28 and J usage is TRBJ2-7; 9 positions match TRBD1. Sequenced: peripheral blood. DNA of the CDR3: TGTGCCAGCAGTTCCGCCGGGACAGGGAGATACGAGCAGTACTTC. This gives the protein CASSSAGTGRYEQYF.